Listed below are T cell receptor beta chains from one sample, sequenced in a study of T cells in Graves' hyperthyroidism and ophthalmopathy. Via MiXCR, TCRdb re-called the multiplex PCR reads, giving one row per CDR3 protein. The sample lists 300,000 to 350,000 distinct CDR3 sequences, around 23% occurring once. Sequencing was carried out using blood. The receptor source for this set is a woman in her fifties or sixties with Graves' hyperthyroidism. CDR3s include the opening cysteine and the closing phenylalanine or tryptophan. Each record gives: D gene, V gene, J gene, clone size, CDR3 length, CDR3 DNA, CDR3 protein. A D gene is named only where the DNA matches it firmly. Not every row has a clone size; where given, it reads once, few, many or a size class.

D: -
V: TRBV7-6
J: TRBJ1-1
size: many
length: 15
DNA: TGTGCCAGCAGCTTAGAAGTGGGCGGGAACACTGAAGCTTTCTTT
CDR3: CASSLEVGGNTEAFF

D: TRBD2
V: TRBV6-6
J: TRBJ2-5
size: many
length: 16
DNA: TGTGCCAGCAGTTACTCGGGTAGCGGGGGTCCAGAGACCCAGTACTTC
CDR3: CASSYSGSGGPETQYF

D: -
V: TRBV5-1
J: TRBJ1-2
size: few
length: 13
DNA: TGCGCCAGCAGAAGGACGGCTAACTATGGCTACACCTTC
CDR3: CASRRTANYGYTF

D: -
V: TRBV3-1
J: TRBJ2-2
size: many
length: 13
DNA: TGTGCCAGCAGCCCGGAGTGGGCCGGGGAGCTGTTTTTT
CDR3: CASSPEWAGELFF

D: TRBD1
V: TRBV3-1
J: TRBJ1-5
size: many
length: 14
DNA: TGTGCCAGCAGAGCTACAGGGGGCAATCAGCCCCAGCATTTT
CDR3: CASRATGGNQPQHF

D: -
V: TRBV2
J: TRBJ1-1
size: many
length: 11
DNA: TGTGCCAGCAGTGTAGGTCCGGAGGCTTTCTTT
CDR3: CASSVGPEAFF

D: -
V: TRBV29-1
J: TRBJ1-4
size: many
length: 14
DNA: TGCAGCGTTGCCCCCGGGAAAACTAATGAAAAACTGTTTTTT
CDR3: CSVAPGKTNEKLFF

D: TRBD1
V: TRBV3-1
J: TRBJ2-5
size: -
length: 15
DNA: TGTGCCAGCAGCCAAGGACAGGGGCCACAAGAGACCCAGTACTTC
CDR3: CASSQGQGPQETQYF

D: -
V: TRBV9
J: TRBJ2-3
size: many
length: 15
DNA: TGTGCCAGCAGCGTAGCCTCCGCCCGCACAGATACGCAGTATTTT
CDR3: CASSVASARTDTQYF

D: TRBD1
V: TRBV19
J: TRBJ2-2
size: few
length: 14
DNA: TGTGCCAGTATGGACAGGGGCAATTCCGGGGAGCTGTTTTTT
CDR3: CASMDRGNSGELFF

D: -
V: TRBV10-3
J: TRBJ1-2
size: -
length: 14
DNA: TGTGCCATCAATTGGGGCAGCCAGGACTATGGCTACACCTTC
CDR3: CAINWGSQDYGYTF

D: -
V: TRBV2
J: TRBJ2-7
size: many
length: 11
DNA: TGTGCCAGCAGTGACAGGTACGAGCAGTACTTC
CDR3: CASSDRYEQYF

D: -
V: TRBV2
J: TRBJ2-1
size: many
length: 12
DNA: TGTGCCAGCAGTGAAGATATGGGGGAGCAGTTCTTC
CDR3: CASSEDMGEQFF

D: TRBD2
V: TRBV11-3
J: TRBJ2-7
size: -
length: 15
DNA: TGTGCCAGCAGTCGAGGACTAGCGGGAGGACACGAGCAGTACTTC
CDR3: CASSRGLAGGHEQYF

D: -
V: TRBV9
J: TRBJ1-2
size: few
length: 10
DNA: TGTGCCAGCTCAAGTAATGGCTACACCTTC
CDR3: CASSSNGYTF

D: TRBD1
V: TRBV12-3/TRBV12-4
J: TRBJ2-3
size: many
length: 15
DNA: TGTGCCAGCGGCCTGACAGGGTCCCGCACAGATACGCAGTATTTT
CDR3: CASGLTGSRTDTQYF

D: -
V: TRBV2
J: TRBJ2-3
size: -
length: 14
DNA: TGTGCCAGCAGTCCTGTGGGTAGCACAGATACGCAGTATTTT
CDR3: CASSPVGSTDTQYF

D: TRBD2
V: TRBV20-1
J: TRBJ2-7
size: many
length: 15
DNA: TGCAGTGCCATGGGACTAGCGGAGGGGACCTACGAGCAGTACTTC
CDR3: CSAMGLAEGTYEQYF

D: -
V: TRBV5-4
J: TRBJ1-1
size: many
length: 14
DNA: TGTGCCAGCAGCTTGGGTGTCATGAACACTGAAGCTTTCTTT
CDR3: CASSLGVMNTEAFF

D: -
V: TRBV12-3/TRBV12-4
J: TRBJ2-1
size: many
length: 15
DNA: TGTGCCAGCAGCCCCCCGGGACAACAGTACAATGAGCAGTTCTTC
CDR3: CASSPPGQQYNEQFF

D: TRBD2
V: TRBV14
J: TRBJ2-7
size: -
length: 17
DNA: TGTGCCAGCAGCCCACGGCTAGCGGGAGGGTATCCCTACGAGCAGTACTTT
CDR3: CASSPRLAGGYPYEQYF

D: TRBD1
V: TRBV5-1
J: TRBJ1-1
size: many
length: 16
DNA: TGCGCCAGCAGCTGGGGACAGGGCCGCATGAACACTGAAGCTTTCTTT
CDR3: CASSWGQGRMNTEAFF

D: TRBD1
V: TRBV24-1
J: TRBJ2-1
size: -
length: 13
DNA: TGTGCCACCGGGACAGGGGGACGTAATGAGCAGTTCTTC
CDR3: CATGTGGRNEQFF

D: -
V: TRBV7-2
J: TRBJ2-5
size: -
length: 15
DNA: TGTGCCAGCAGCCGCGACGGCGGGGGCCTGGAGACCCAGTACTTC
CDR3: CASSRDGGGLETQYF

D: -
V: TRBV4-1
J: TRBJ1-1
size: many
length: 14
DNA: TGCGCCAGCAGCCAAGTAAGAGGGGTCGCTGAAGCTTTCTTT
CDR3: CASSQVRGVAEAFF

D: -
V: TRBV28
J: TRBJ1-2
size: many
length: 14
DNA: TGTGCCAGCAGTTTGGCGTATAAGAGGGGGGGCTACACCTTC
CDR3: CASSLAYKRGGYTF

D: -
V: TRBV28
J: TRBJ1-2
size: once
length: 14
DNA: TGTGCCAGCACCCTTGGTTCCTGGGGCTATGGCTACACCTTC
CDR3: CASTLGSWGYGYTF

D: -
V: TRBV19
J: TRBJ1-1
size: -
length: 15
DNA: TGTGCCAGTAGTATATTTCCAGGGTTGAGAACTGAAGCTTTCTTT
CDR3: CASSIFPGLRTEAFF

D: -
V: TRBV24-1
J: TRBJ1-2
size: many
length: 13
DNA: TGTGCCACCAGTTCGCGGGCAGGCTATGGCTACACCTTC
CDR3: CATSSRAGYGYTF

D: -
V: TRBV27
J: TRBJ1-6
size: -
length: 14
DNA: TGTGCCAGCAGTCGCCAGGGGAATAATTCACCCCTCCACTTT
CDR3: CASSRQGNNSPLHF

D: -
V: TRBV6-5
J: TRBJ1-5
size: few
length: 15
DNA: TGTGCCAGCAGTCCGAGACAGGACCCCGCGCAGCCCCAGCATTTT
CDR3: CASSPRQDPAQPQHF

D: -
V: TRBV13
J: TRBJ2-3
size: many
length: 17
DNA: TGTGCCAGCAGCTTAGAGACCCGCCGCTATTCCACAGATACGCAGTATTTT
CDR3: CASSLETRRYSTDTQYF

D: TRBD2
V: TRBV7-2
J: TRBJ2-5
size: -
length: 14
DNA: TGTGCCAGCAGCCGACTAGCGCAACGGTCGACCCAGTACTTC
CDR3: CASSRLAQRSTQYF

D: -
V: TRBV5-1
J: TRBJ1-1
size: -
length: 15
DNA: TGCGCCAGCAGTCCGGACAGCCCTCTGAACACTGAAGCTTTCTTT
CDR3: CASSPDSPLNTEAFF

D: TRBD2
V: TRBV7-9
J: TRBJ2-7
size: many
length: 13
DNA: TGTGCCAGCAGCGGTAGCGGGCGACCCGAGCAGTACTTC
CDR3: CASSGSGRPEQYF

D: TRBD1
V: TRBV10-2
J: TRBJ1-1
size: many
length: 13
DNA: TGCGCCAGCGGAGGACAGGGCGGCACTGAAGCTTTCTTT
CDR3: CASGGQGGTEAFF

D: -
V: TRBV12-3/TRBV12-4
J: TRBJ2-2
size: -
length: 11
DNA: TGTGCCAGCAGTTTAGAAACAGGGCTGTTTTTT
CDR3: CASSLETGLFF

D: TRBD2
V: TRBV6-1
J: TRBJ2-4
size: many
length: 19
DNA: TGTGCCAGCAGGCCCGGGACTAGCGGGGGGTCCGGGGCCAAAAACATTCAGTACTTC
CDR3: CASRPGTSGGSGAKNIQYF

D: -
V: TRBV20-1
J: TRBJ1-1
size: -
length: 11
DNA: TGCAGTGCGGCCAAAAACACTGAAGCTTTCTTT
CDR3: CSAAKNTEAFF

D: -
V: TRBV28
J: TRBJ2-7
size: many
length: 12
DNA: TGTGCCACCGACGACACCACCTACGAGCAGTACTTC
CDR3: CATDDTTYEQYF

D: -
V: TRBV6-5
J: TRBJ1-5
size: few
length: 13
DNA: TGTGCCAGCAGTTATCGGGCCGATCAGCCCCAGCATTTT
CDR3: CASSYRADQPQHF

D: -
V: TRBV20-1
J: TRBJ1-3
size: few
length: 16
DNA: TGCAGTGCTAGAGATTGGCGGCAGGGGTCTGGAAACACCATATATTTT
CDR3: CSARDWRQGSGNTIYF

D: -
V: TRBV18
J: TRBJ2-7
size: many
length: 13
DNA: TGTGCCAGCTCCCCTTCGGACGGGTACGAGCAGTACTTC
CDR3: CASSPSDGYEQYF

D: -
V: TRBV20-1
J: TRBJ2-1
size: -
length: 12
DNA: TGCAGTGCTGCCCTGGAGGACTATGAGCAGTTCTTC
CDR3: CSAALEDYEQFF

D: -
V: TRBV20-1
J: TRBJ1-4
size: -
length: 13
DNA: TGCAGTGCTAGGTCCAACCCTAGCGAAAAACTGTTTTTT
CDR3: CSARSNPSEKLFF

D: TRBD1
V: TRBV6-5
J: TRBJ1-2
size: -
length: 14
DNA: TGTGCCAGCAGTTACTTTACAGGGGGCTCAGGCTACACCTTC
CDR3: CASSYFTGGSGYTF

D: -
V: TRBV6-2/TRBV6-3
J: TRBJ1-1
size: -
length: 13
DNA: TGTGCCAGCAGACACTCAAGAATTACTGAAGCTTTCTTT
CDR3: CASRHSRITEAFF

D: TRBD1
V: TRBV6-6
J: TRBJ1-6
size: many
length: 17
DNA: TGTGCCAGCAGTTACTCCCCGTCCGGGACAGGGACATCACCCCTCCACTTT
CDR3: CASSYSPSGTGTSPLHF

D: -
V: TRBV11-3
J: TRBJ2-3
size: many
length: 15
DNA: TGTGCCAGCAGCTTAGAGCAGGGTCTCACAGATACGCAGTATTTT
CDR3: CASSLEQGLTDTQYF

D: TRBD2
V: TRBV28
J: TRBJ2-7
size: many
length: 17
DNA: TGTGCCAGCAGTCAACGACTGATAGCGGGGGCCTCCTACGAGCAGTACTTC
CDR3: CASSQRLIAGASYEQYF

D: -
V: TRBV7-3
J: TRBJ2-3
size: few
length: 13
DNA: TGTGCCAGCAGCTTAACAGGGGAAGATACGCAGTATTTT
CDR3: CASSLTGEDTQYF

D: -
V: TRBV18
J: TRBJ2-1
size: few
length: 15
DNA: TGTGCCAGCTCACCACGGGGCCTTTTAAGCAATGAGCAGTTCTTC
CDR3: CASSPRGLLSNEQFF